The 13 T cell receptor beta chains in this list originate from one sample, sequenced in a study of blood T cell repertoires in COVID-19. Profiling relied on immunoSEQ multiplex PCR, and the TCRdb table lists in-frame clones only, not all of them. The table records roughly 230,000 clones, approximately 92% of them present only once. The source material was peripheral blood. These receptors originate from a middle-aged woman who had recovered from COVID-19.

This rearrangement joins TRBV15 to TRBJ1-2; perhaps TRBD1 as D (5 bases). V lost 1 base and J lost 1, with 7 bases in between. The CDR3 loop spans 14 amino acids. Germline V gene lookup returns CDR1 LNHNV and CDR2 YYDKDF (reference sequence). The CDR3 is CATSRGGLNYGYTF. As DNA, the CDR3 is TGTGCCACCAGCAGAGGGGGCCTTAACTATGGCTACACCTTC.

The chain couples TRBV5-8 to TRBJ2-3, with no clear D. This CDR3 is 12 amino acids long. Germline CDR1 is SGHTS and CDR2 is YDEGEE. V dropped 2 bases and J dropped 4 bases, with 5 bases sitting between them. For the CDR3, the DNA is TGTGCCAGCAGCTTATATCCAGATACGCAGTATTTT. This translates into CASSLYPDTQYF.

In its sample, this clone was seen once. The rearrangement joins TRBV6-5 to TRBJ2-2, with 7 positions matching TRBD1. The trim removed 6 bases at V and 4 bases at J, leaving 8 bases unmatched. Germline CDR1 MNHEY, CDR2 SVGAGI. This CDR3 comprises 15 residues. The CDR3 DNA follows: TGTGCCAGCAGCAACGGACAGGCGGGCACCGGGGAGCTGTTTTTT. It yields the protein CASSNGQAGTGELFF.

The chain couples TRBV6-2 or TRBV6-3 to TRBJ1-1; D is possibly TRBD1 (6 bases). CDR1 is MNHEY and CDR2 is SVGEGT in the germline V gene. The CDR3 has 13 amino acids. Deletions cut 5 bases from V and 7 bases from J, with 14 bases between. The CDR3 nucleotides read TGTGCCAGCAGTGGACAGCCCGCGGGTGAAGCTTTCTTT. Protein sequence: CASSGQPAGEAFF.

This clone was counted a single time. The chain links TRBV30 to TRBJ2-1; TRBD2 aligns across 9 bases. The V gene end was trimmed by 3 bases and the J gene end by 7 bases; junction bases not matched to a gene: 7. Per germline, CDR1 GTSNPN and CDR2 SVGIG (reference sequence). The CDR3 sequence is 14 residues long. The CDR3 DNA is TGTGCCTGGAGGGGCGGGAGGGCCTCAAATGAGCAGTTCTTC. Translating it yields CAWRGGRASNEQFF.

This sequence joins TRBV5-4 and TRBJ2-5, with 16 bases that match TRBD2. This CDR3 has 17 residues. The V segment lost 3 bases and the J segment 5 bases; nucleotides outside the gene matches: 7. CDR1 SGHNT and CDR2 YYREEE come from the germline V gene (reference sequence). For the CDR3, the DNA is TGTGCCAGCAGCTCTGCGGGACTAGCGGGAGGGTTGGAGACCCAGTACTTC. Residues: CASSSAGLAGGLETQYF. Variable domain in full (rest from reference TRBV5-4 and TRBJ2-5): ETGVTQSPTHLIKTRGQQVTLRCSSQSGHNTVSWYQQALGQGPQFIFQYYREEENGRGNFPPRFSGLQFPNYSSELNVNALELDDSALYLCASSSAGLAGGLETQYFGPGTRLLVL.

The V gene is TRBV27, the J gene TRBJ2-5; D is ambiguous. The CDR3 has 12 residues. The V gene lost 5 bases and the J gene lost 1 base, with 5 bases spanning the gap. CDR1 and CDR2 (germline): MNHEY, SMNVEV (reference sequence). CDR3 amino acids: CASSGPQETQYF. Here the CDR3 DNA reads TGTGCCAGCAGTGGGCCCCAAGAGACCCAGTACTTC.

This chain connects TRBV19 to TRBJ2-3; 8 nucleotides align to TRBD2. V lost 3 bases, J lost 0 bases, and 5 bases stayed unmatched. From germline, CDR1 is LNHDA and CDR2 SQIVND (reference sequence). There are 16 residues in the CDR3. CDR3 protein: CASSILAGSSTDTQYF. In DNA, the CDR3 is TGTGCCAGTAGTATCTTAGCGGGGTCTAGCACAGATACGCAGTATTTT.

The V call is TRBV28, the J call TRBJ2-6; D unclear. V lost 6 bases, J lost 1 base, and 10 bases lay in between. Germline assignment: CDR1 MDHEN and CDR2 SYDVKM. The CDR3 length is 15 residues. The CDR3 nucleotides read TGTGCCAGCAGGCTTCGGTCTTCTGGGGCCAACGTCCTGACTTTC. Protein product: CASRLRSSGANVLTF.

The chain is built from TRBV20-1 and TRBJ2-3; 9 bases map to TRBD2. The CDR3 is 15 amino acids. Per germline, CDR1 DFQATT and CDR2 SNEGSKA (reference sequence). Trimming at V came to 3 bases and at J to 7 bases, leaving 11 bases not matched to a gene. This chain's CDR3 is CSASGFVAGENTQYF. CDR3 sequence (DNA): TGCAGTGCTAGTGGTTTCGTAGCGGGGGAAAATACGCAGTATTTT.

The genes are TRBV3-1 (or the pseudogene TRBV3-2) and TRBJ2-1, with 8 bases identical to TRBD2. The germline V gene has CDR1 LGHDT and CDR2 YNNKEL (reference sequence). The length of the CDR3 is 17 residues. With V trimmed by 1 base and J by 0 bases, 5 bases remained unmatched. In DNA form, the CDR3 reads TGTGCCAGCAGCCAAGCCACTAGCGGAAGCTCCTACAATGAGCAGTTCTTC. Its translation is CASSQATSGSSYNEQFF.

The chain has TRBV28 and TRBJ2-3, with 9 bases aligning to TRBD2. CDR3 length: 14 amino acids. The V gene end was trimmed by 2 bases and the J gene end by 4 bases; junction bases not matched to a gene: 1. Looked up from germline, CDR1 is MDHEN and CDR2 is SYDVKM. The CDR3 DNA reads as TGTGCCAGCAGTTTAGCGGGGGGGTCAGATACGCAGTATTTT. Its translation is CASSLAGGSDTQYF.

This clone was seen a single time. The gene calls are TRBV19 and TRBJ2-1, with TRBD2 matching over 13 bases. Per the germline V gene, CDR1 is LNHDA and CDR2 is SQIVND (reference sequence). The CDR3 sequence is 15 residues long. V shed 5 bases, J shed 7 bases, and the junction held 5 bases outside the gene matches. The CDR3 reads CASSQTSGGSNEQFF. CDR3 bases: TGTGCCAGTAGTCAGACTAGCGGGGGGAGTAATGAGCAGTTCTTC. Using reference TRBV19 and TRBJ2-1 for the parts outside the CDR3, the full variable domain is DGGITQSPKYLFRKEGQNVTLSCEQNLNHDAMYWYRQDPGQGLRLIYYSQIVNDFQKGDIAEGYSVSREKKESFPLTVTSAQKNPTAFYLCASSQTSGGSNEQFFGPGTRLTVL.